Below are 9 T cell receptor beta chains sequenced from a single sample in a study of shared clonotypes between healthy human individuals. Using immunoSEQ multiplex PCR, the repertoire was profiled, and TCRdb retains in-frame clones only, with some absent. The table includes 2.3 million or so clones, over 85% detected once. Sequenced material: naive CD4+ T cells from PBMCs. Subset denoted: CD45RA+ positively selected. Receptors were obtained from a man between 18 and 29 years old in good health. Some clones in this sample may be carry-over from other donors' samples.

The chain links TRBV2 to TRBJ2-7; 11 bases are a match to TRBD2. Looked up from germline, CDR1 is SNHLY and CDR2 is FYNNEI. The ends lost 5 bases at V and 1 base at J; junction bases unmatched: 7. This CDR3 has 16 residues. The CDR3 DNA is TGTGCCAGCAGTAGGCTAGCGGGAGGATTTTCCTACGAGCAGTACTTC. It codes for CASSRLAGGFSYEQYF.

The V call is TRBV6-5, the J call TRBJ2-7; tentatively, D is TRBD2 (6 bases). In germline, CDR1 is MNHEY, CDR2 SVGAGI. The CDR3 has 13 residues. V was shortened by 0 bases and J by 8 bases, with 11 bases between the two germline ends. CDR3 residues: CASSYSAGTQQYF. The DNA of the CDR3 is TGTGCCAGCAGTTACTCGGCGGGAACCCAGCAGTACTTC.

CDR3 DNA: TGCGCCAGCAGCTCCGGGGGAGACTACGAGCAGTACTTC. Translation gives CASSSGGDYEQYF. The rearrangement uses TRBV5-1 and TRBJ2-7, with D possibly matching TRBD2 (6 bases). Germline assignment: CDR1 SGHRS and CDR2 YFSETQ. The V gene lost 3 bases and the J gene lost 3 bases, with 10 bases spanning the gap. This CDR3 is 13 amino acids long. Complete variable domain (other parts from reference TRBV5-1 and TRBJ2-7): KAGVTQTPRYLIKTRGQQVTLSCSPISGHRSVSWYQQTPGQGLQFLFEYFSETQRNKGNFPGRFSGRQFSNSRSEMNVSTLELGDSALYLCASSSGGDYEQYFGPGTRLTVT.

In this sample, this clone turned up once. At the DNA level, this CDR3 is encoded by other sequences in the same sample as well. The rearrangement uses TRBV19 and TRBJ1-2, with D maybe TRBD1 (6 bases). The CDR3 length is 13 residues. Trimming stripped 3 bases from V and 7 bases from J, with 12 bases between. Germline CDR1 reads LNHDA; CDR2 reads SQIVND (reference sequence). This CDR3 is CASSIGTLGGYTF. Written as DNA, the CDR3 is TGTGCCAGTAGTATCGGGACATTGGGTGGCTACACCTTC.

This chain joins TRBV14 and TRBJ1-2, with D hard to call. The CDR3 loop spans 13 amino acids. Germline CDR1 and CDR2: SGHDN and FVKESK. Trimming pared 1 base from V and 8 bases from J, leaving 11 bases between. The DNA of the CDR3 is TGTGCCAGCAGCCAAGTCTCGGTCGGAGGCTACACCTTC. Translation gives CASSQVSVGGYTF.

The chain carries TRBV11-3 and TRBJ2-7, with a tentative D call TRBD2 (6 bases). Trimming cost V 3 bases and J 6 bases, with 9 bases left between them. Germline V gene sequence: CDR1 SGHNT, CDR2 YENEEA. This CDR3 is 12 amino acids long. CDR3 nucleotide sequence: TGTGCCAGCAGCTTTTTGGGAGGCGAGCAGTACTTC. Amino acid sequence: CASSFLGGEQYF. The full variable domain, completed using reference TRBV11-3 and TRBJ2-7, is EAGVVQSPRYKIIEKKQPVAFWCNPISGHNTLYWYLQNLGQGPELLIRYENEEAVDDSQLPKDRFSAERLKGVDSTLKIQPAELGDSAVYLCASSFLGGEQYFGPGTRLTVT.

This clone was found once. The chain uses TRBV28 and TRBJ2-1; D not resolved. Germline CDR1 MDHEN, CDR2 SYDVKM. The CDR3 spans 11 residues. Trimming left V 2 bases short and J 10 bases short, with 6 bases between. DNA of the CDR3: TGTGCCAGCAGTTTAACGTGGGAGCAGTTCTTC. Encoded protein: CASSLTWEQFF.

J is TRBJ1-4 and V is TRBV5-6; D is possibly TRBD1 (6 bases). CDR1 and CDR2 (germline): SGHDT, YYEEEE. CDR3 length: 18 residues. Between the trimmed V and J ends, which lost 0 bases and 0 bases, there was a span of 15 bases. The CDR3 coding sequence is TGTGCCAGCAGCTTGGGGCCTCTACAGGGTGCAACTAATGAAAAACTGTTTTTT. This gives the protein CASSLGPLQGATNEKLFF.

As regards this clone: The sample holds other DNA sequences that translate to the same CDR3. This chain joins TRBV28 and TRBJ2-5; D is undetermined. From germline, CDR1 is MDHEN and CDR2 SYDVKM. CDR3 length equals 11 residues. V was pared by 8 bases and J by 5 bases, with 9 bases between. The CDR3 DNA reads TGTGCCAGCCGCAGTCGGGAGACCCAGTACTTC. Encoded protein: CASRSRETQYF.